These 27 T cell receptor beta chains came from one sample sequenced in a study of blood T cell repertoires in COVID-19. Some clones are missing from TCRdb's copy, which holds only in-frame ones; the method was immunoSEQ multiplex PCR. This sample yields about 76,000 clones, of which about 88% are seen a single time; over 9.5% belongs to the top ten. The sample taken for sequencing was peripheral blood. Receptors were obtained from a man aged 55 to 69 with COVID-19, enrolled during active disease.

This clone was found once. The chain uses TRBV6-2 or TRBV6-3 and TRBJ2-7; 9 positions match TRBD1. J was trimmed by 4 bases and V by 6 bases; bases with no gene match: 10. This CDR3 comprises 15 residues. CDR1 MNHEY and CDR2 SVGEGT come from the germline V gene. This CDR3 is CASSPDRGGVYEQYF. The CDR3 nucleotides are TGTGCCAGCAGCCCTGACAGGGGGGGAGTTTACGAGCAGTACTTC.

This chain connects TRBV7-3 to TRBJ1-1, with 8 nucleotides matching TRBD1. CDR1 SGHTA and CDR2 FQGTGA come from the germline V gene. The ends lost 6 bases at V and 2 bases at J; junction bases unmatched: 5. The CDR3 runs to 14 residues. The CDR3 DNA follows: TGTGCCAGCAGTCAGCAGGGGGCAAACACTGAAGCTTTCTTT. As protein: CASSQQGANTEAFF. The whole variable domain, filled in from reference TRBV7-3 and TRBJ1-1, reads GAGVSQTPSNKVTEKGKYVELRCDPISGHTALYWYRQSLGQGPEFLIYFQGTGAADDSGLPNDRFFAVRPEGSVSTLKIQRTERGDSAVYLCASSQQGANTEAFFGQGTRLTVV.

CDR3 residues: CASSRTGSSYEQYF. The CDR3 DNA reads TGTGCCAGCAGTCGGACAGGGTCATCCTACGAGCAGTACTTC. The chain recombines TRBV6-5 with TRBJ2-7, with 8 bases identical to TRBD1. The CDR3 runs to 14 residues. Trimming cost V 5 bases and J 1 base; bases outside gene matches: 4. Looked up from germline, CDR1 is MNHEY and CDR2 is SVGAGI.

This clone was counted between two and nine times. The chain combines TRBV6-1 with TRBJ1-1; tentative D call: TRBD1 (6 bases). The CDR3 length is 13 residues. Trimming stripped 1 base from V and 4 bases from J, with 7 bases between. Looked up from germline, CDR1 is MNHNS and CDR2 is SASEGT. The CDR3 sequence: CASSEEGGTEAFF. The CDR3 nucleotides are TGTGCCAGCAGTGAAGAAGGGGGCACTGAAGCTTTCTTT.

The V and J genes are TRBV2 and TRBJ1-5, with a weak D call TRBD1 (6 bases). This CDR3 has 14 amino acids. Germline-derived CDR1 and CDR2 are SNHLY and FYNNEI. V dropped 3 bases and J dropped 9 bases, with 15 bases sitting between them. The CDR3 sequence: CASSDSGLGGPQHF. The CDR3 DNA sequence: TGTGCCAGCAGTGACTCGGGGCTAGGGGGGCCCCAGCATTTT.

The DNA of the CDR3 is TGTGCCAGCAGTGAACCTGCTGCGAATACGCAGTATTTT. It yields the protein CASSEPAANTQYF. This chain connects TRBV6-1 to TRBJ2-3; D uncertain. V shed 2 bases and J shed 7 bases, with 10 bases lying between them. Germline CDR1 is MNHNS and CDR2 is SASEGT. The CDR3 runs to 13 residues.

The CDR3 nucleotides read TGTGCCAGCAGACCCGCAACAGGGGCTTTTCAGCCCCAGCATTTT. Protein: CASRPATGAFQPQHF. V gene TRBV6-5 combines with J gene TRBJ1-5; 7 nucleotides match TRBD1. This CDR3 comprises 15 residues. Germline trimming cut 6 bases from V and 6 bases from J; bases unmatched to any gene: 11. Germline CDR1 is MNHEY and CDR2 is SVGAGI.

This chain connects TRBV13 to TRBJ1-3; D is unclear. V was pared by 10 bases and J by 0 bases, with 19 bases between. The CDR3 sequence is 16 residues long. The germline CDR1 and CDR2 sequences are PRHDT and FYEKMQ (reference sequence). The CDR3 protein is CATTPALGGSGNTIYF. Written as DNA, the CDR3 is TGTGCCACGACCCCTGCATTGGGAGGCTCTGGAAACACCATATATTTT. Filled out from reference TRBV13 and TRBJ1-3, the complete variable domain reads AAGVIQSPRHLIKEKRETATLKCYPIPRHDTVYWYQQGPGQDPQFLISFYEKMQSDKGSIPDRFSAQQFSDYHSELNMSSLELGDSALYFCATTPALGGSGNTIYFGEGSWLTVV.

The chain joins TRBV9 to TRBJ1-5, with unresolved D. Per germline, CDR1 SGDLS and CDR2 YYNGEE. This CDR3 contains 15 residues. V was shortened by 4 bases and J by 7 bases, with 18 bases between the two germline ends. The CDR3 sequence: CASSPSEGIQQPQHF. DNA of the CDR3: TGTGCCAGCAGCCCCTCGGAGGGAATACAACAGCCCCAGCATTTT.

The CDR3 loop reads CASSRSGKETQYF. The CDR3 region has the DNA TGTGCCAGCAGCAGATCGGGGAAAGAGACCCAGTACTTC. The chain is built from TRBV2 and TRBJ2-5; TRBD2 might be the D (5 bases). The CDR3 loop spans 13 amino acids. In germline, CDR1 is SNHLY, CDR2 FYNNEI. V dropped 6 bases and J dropped 3 bases, with 11 bases sitting between them.

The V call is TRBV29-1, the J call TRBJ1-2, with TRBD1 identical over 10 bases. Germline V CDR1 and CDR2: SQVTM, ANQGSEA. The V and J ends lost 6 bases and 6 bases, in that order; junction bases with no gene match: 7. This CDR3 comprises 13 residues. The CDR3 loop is CSVSGTGANGYTF. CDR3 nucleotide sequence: TGCAGCGTCTCCGGGACAGGGGCAAATGGCTACACCTTC.

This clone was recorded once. Here the CDR3 reads CASSNRDYGYTF. As DNA, the CDR3 is TGTGCCAGTAGCAACAGAGACTATGGCTACACCTTC. V usage is TRBV19 and J usage is TRBJ1-2; D is ambiguous. The germline V gene has CDR1 LNHDA and CDR2 SQIVND (reference sequence). The V end was cut by 6 bases, the J end by 3 bases, with 8 bases between. The CDR3 length is 12 residues.

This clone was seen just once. The CDR3 spells CASSLQGLAGDTQYF. The CDR3 DNA reads as TGTGCCAGCAGTCTCCAGGGACTAGCGGGTGATACGCAGTATTTT. The genes are TRBV2 and TRBJ2-3; the match to TRBD2 covers 12 bases. CDR3 length equals 15 residues. CDR1 is SNHLY and CDR2 is FYNNEI in the germline V gene. After removal of 5 bases from V and 6 bases from J, the junction contained 6 bases not matched to a gene.

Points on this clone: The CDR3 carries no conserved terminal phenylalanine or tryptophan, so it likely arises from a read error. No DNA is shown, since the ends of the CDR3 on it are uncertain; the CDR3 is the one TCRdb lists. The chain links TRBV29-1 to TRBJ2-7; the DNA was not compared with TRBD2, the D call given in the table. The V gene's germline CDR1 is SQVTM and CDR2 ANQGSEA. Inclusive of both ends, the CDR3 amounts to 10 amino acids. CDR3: CSVGLAGAPR.

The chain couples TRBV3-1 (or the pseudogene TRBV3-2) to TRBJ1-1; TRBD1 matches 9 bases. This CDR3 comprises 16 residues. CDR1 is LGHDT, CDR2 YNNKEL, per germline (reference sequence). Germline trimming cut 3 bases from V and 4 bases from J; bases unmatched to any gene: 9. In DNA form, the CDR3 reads TGTGCCAGCAGCCAGACAACCGGGACAGGGATCACTGAAGCTTTCTTT. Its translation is CASSQTTGTGITEAFF.

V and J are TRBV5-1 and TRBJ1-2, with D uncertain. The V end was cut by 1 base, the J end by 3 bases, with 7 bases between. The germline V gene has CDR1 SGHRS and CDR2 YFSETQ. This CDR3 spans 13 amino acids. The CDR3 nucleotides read TGCGCCAGCAGCTTGTCCACGGACTATGGCTACACCTTC. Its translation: CASSLSTDYGYTF.

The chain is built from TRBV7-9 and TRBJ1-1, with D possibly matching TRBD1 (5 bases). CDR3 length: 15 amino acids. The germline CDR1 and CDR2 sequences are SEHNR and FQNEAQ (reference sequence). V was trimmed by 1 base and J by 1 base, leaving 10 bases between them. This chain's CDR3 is CASSLVVTGNTEAFF. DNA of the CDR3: TGTGCCAGCAGCTTAGTAGTCACAGGGAACACTGAAGCTTTCTTT.

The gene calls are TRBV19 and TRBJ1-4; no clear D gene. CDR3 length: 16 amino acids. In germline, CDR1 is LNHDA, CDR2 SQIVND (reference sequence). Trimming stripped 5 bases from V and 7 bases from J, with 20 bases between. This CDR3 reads CASSHGPPGEGEKLFF. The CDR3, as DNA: TGTGCCAGTAGTCACGGACCCCCAGGTGAGGGTGAAAAACTGTTTTTT.

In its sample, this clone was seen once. CDR3 region: CAWSVPWGSGGNSPLHF. The CDR3 DNA follows: TGTGCCTGGAGTGTACCCTGGGGGTCAGGGGGTAATTCACCCCTCCACTTT. V is TRBV30 and J is TRBJ1-6, with 7 bases that match TRBD1. Germline V gene lookup returns CDR1 GTSNPN and CDR2 SVGIG (reference sequence). Losses at the gene ends were 0 bases for V and 6 bases for J; bases not matched to a gene: 11. The CDR3 is 17 amino acids.

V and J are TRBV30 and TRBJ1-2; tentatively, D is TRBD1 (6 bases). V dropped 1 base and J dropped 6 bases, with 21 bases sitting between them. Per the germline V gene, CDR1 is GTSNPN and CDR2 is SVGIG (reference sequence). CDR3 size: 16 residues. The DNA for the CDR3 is TGTGCCTGGAGTGGTTTGGGAGGGGGGGACCTTAATGGCTACACCTTC. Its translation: CAWSGLGGGDLNGYTF.

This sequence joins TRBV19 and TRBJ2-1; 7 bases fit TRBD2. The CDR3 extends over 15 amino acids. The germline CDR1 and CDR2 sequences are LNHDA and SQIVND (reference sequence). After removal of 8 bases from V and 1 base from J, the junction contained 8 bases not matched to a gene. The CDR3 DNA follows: TGTGCCAGTGCCCCCGGGGGGAAGTCCTACAATGAGCAGTTCTTC. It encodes CASAPGGKSYNEQFF. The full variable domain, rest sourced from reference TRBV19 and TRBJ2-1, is DGGITQSPKYLFRKEGQNVTLSCEQNLNHDAMYWYRQDPGQGLRLIYYSQIVNDFQKGDIAEGYSVSREKKESFPLTVTSAQKNPTAFYLCASAPGGKSYNEQFFGPGTRLTVL.

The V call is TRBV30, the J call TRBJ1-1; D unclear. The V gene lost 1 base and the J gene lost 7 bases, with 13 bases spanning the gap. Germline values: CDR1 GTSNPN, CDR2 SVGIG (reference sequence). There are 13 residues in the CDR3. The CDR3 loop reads CAWSEMVGSEAFF. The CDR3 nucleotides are TGTGCCTGGAGTGAGATGGTGGGGAGTGAAGCTTTCTTT.

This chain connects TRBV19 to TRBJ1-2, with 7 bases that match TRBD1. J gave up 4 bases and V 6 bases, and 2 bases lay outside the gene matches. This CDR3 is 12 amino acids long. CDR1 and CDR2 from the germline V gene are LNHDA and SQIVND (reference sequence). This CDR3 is CASSRQGYGYTF. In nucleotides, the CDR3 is TGTGCCAGTAGCAGACAGGGCTATGGCTACACCTTC.

Written as DNA, the CDR3 is TGTGCCAGCCGGGGGGCTTTCACAGATACGCAGTATTTT. The encoded protein is CASRGAFTDTQYF. This sequence joins TRBV10-3 and TRBJ2-3; tentative D call: TRBD2 (7 bases). CDR1 ENHRY and CDR2 SYGVKD come from the germline V gene. V was pared by 10 bases and J by 2 bases, with 13 bases between. There are 13 residues in the CDR3.

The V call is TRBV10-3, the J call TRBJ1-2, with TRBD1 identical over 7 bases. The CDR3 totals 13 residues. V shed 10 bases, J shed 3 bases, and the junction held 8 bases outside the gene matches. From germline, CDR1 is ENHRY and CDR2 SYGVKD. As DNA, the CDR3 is TGTGCCACCGAGACCGGGACAGACTATGGCTACACCTTC. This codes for CATETGTDYGYTF.

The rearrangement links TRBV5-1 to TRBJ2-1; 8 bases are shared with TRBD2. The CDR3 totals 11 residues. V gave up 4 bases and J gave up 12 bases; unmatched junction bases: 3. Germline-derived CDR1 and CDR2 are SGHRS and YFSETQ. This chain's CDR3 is CASSREGGQFF. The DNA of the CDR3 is TGCGCCAGCAGCCGGGAGGGGGGGCAGTTCTTC. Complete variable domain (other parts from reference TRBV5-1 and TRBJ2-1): KAGVTQTPRYLIKTRGQQVTLSCSPISGHRSVSWYQQTPGQGLQFLFEYFSETQRNKGNFPGRFSGRQFSNSRSEMNVSTLELGDSALYLCASSREGGQFFGPGTRLTVL.

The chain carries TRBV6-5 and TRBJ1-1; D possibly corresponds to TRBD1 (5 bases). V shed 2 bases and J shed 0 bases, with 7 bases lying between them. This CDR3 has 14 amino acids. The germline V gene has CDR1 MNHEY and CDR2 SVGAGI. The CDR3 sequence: CASSYARVNTEAFF. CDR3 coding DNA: TGTGCCAGCAGTTACGCCAGGGTGAACACTGAAGCTTTCTTT.